Listed here is a single T cell receptor beta chain. The data belong to a study of T-cell memory formation after mild COVID-19. Study overall: TCR clusters largely stayed donor specific.

This CDR3 has 13 residues. V lost 2 bases and J 11 bases, leaving 15 bases between the germline ends. Germline lookup yields CDR1 SEHNR and CDR2 FQNEAQ (reference sequence). TCRdb ran MiXCR on the 5' RACE reads and lists one entry per CDR3 protein. The sample includes about 190,000 distinct CDR3 sequences, around 16% of them seen just once. This receptor was identified in an adult woman who had mild COVID-19 (a few samples of this study predate the infection). Cell type and time point are not known. The sequenced material came from PBMCs or a T cell subset sorted from them (not recorded which). This chain connects TRBV7-9 to TRBJ1-1; D perhaps matches TRBD1 (5 bases). This chain's CDR3 is CASSLSQGEEAFF. CDR3 nucleotides: TGTGCCAGCAGCTTAAGTCAAGGGGAAGAGGCTTTCTTT.